The 17 T cell receptor beta chains presented below share a single source sample, sequenced in a study of T cell repertoires and HLA-DP antigens. What these receptors recognize is not known. Sequencing was performed with immunoSEQ multiplex PCR; in TCRdb, only in-frame clones are kept and a portion is missing. The data hold approximately 90,000 clones, with around nine tenths observed a single time. What was sequenced was CD4+ T cells from PBMCs. These receptors all come from a man in his forties or fifties in good health and CMV-seronegative.

This clone has just one count. The chain uses TRBV7-9 and TRBJ2-7, with TRBD1 matching 8 bases. Germline CDR1 reads SEHNR; CDR2 reads FQNEAQ (reference sequence). The CDR3 covers 15 residues. Losses at the gene ends were 0 bases for V and 5 bases for J; bases not matched to a gene: 6. CDR3 DNA sequence: TGTGCCAGCAGCTTAGCCGGACAGGGCCATGACGAGCAGTACTTC. Protein sequence: CASSLAGQGHDEQYF.

This clone was detected only once. The genes are TRBV18 and TRBJ1-6; TRBD1 matches at 9 bases. The length of the CDR3 is 15 residues. V lost 2 bases and J lost 7; bases outside the gene matches: 3. CDR1 is KGHSH and CDR2 is LQKENI in the germline V gene. The CDR3: CASSPTGTGNSPLHF. The CDR3 DNA follows: TGTGCCAGCTCACCAACCGGGACAGGGAATTCACCCCTCCACTTT.

The rearrangement links TRBV6-4 to TRBJ2-7; either TRBD1 or TRBD2 may fit D (6 bases each). V was trimmed by 7 bases and J by 3 bases, leaving 34 bases between them. The CDR3 covers 20 residues. In germline, CDR1 is MRHNA, CDR2 SNTAGT. CDR3 sequence: CASNQPGHKDPGTSYYEQYF. For the CDR3, the DNA is TGTGCCAGCAATCAACCGGGACACAAGGACCCCGGGACTTCCTACTACGAGCAGTACTTC.

V is TRBV28 and J is TRBJ2-7; the match to TRBD1 covers 9 bases. This CDR3 has 15 residues. The germline CDR1 and CDR2 sequences are MDHEN and SYDVKM. V lost 6 bases, J lost 4 bases, and 10 bases stayed unmatched. The CDR3 region has the DNA TGTGCCAGCAGCTATGGGGACAGGGTAATATACGAGCAGTACTTC. It is translated as CASSYGDRVIYEQYF.

The genes are TRBV14 and TRBJ2-1, with 9 positions matching TRBD2. J was trimmed by 2 bases and V by 0 bases; bases with no gene match: 8. This CDR3 has 18 amino acids. Germline V gene data show CDR1 as SGHDN and CDR2 as FVKESK. The CDR3 reads CASSQDWAGGLPYNEQFF. CDR3 DNA sequence: TGTGCCAGCAGCCAAGATTGGGCGGGAGGGCTCCCCTACAATGAGCAGTTCTTC.

In its sample, this clone was seen once. The V and J genes are TRBV7-9 and TRBJ1-2; D might be TRBD1 (6 bases). The V gene's germline CDR1 is SEHNR and CDR2 FQNEAQ (reference sequence). The CDR3 totals 14 residues. The V and J ends lost 4 bases and 4 bases respectively, with 13 bases between them. CDR3 coding DNA: TGTGCCAGCAGCTCCGGACAGACTTTCTATGGCTACACCTTC. Translation: CASSSGQTFYGYTF.

Here the CDR3 reads CANSQGGDTQYF. The CDR3 coding sequence is TGTGCCAACAGCCAGGGAGGGGATACGCAGTATTTT. The chain combines TRBV10-3 with TRBJ2-3; 7 nucleotides line up with TRBD2. The ends lost 10 bases at V and 6 bases at J; junction bases unmatched: 7. Germline CDR1 reads ENHRY; CDR2 reads SYGVKD. This CDR3 is built from 12 residues.

The chain couples TRBV27 to TRBJ1-2; the match to TRBD1 covers 8 bases. This CDR3 is 16 amino acids long. Losses at the gene ends were 3 bases for V and 1 base for J; bases not matched to a gene: 7. Germline V gene lookup returns CDR1 MNHEY and CDR2 SMNVEV (reference sequence). The chain's CDR3 is CASSFNRGAVNYGYTF. The CDR3 bases are TGTGCCAGCAGTTTTAACAGGGGGGCGGTTAACTATGGCTACACCTTC.

V gene TRBV2 combines with J gene TRBJ2-4, with D possibly being TRBD1 or TRBD2 (5 bases each). CDR3 length: 12 residues. Germline V gene lookup returns CDR1 SNHLY and CDR2 FYNNEI. The V end was cut by 6 bases, the J end by 7 bases, with 10 bases between. In DNA form, the CDR3 reads TGTGCCAGCAGGGGGGACGGGAACATTCAGTACTTC. As protein: CASRGDGNIQYF. Full variable domain (rest looked up from reference TRBV2 and TRBJ2-4): EPEVTQTPSHQVTQMGQEVILRCVPISNHLYFYWYRQILGQKVEFLVSFYNNEISEKSEIFDDQFSVERPDGSNFTLKIRSTKLEDSAMYFCASRGDGNIQYFGAGTRLSVL.

This clone was counted once. The V and J genes are TRBV29-1 and TRBJ2-1, with a weak D call TRBD1 (5 bases). The CDR3 runs to 15 residues. Germline V lookup: CDR1 SQVTM, CDR2 ANQGSEA. Trimming shortened V by 7 bases and J by 8 bases, and 24 bases separated the two germline ends. The CDR3 nucleotides read TGCAGCGGGAGCATTCCCGGACGCCCCAGGGATGAGCAGTTCTTC. Protein sequence: CSGSIPGRPRDEQFF.

This clone occurred once. The gene calls are TRBV7-9 and TRBJ2-1, with D perhaps matching TRBD1 (5 bases). CDR1 and CDR2 (germline): SEHNR, FQNEAQ (reference sequence). CDR3 length: 14 amino acids. V lost 7 bases and J 2 bases, leaving 12 bases between the germline ends. The CDR3 DNA follows: TGTGCCAGCAACCCAGGGATGACCTACAATGAGCAGTTCTTC. Protein sequence: CASNPGMTYNEQFF.

The gene calls are TRBV4-3 and TRBJ2-4, with D perhaps matching TRBD1 (6 bases). Trimming cost V 1 base and J 7 bases, with 8 bases left between them. This CDR3 comprises 13 residues. The germline gives CDR1 LGHNA, CDR2 YSLEER. Here the CDR3 reads CASSQGQGNIQYF. The CDR3 DNA follows: TGCGCCAGCAGCCAAGGTCAGGGGAACATTCAGTACTTC.

V and J are TRBV5-1 and TRBJ2-3; 9 bases map to TRBD2. The CDR3 extends over 16 amino acids. CDR1 SGHRS and CDR2 YFSETQ come from the germline V gene. Unmatched junction bases numbered 10, after V lost 5 bases and J lost 3 bases. In DNA, the CDR3 is TGCGCCAGCAGTCGTTCCGGGACTAGCTTGACAGATACGCAGTATTTT. Translation: CASSRSGTSLTDTQYF.

The chain uses TRBV7-2 and TRBJ1-1, with D uncertain. The V gene's germline CDR1 is SGHTA and CDR2 FQGNSA. This CDR3 has 14 amino acids. Trimming took off 5 bases at V and 9 bases at J, with 19 bases between the two ends. For the CDR3, the DNA is TGTGCCAGCAGCCCCCGAATGGACCCATCAAAAGCTTTCTTT. Translated: CASSPRMDPSKAFF.

This clone was observed a few times. The V call is TRBV5-5, the J call TRBJ2-2; TRBD1 matches at 10 bases. The CDR3 has 15 residues. The V gene's germline CDR1 is SGHKS and CDR2 YYEKEE (reference sequence). Germline trimming cut 4 bases from V and 5 bases from J; bases unmatched to any gene: 5. The CDR3 nucleotides are TGTGCCAGCAGCCCCAGACAGGGGGCGACCGGGGAGCTGTTTTTT. Translation gives CASSPRQGATGELFF. The complete variable domain, with remaining parts taken from reference TRBV5-5 and TRBJ2-2, reads DAGVTQSPTHLIKTRGQQVTLRCSPISGHKSVSWYQQVLGQGPQFIFQYYEKEERGRGNFPDRFSARQFPNYSSELNVNALLLGDSALYLCASSPRQGATGELFFGEGSRLTVL.

The rearrangement links TRBV6-5 to TRBJ2-5, with D possibly matching TRBD2 (7 bases). The ends were cut back, 6 bases at V and 5 bases at J, with 16 bases in the middle. This CDR3 comprises 14 residues. CDR1 MNHEY and CDR2 SVGAGI come from the germline V gene. CDR3 in amino acids: CASSHGGRGETQYF. The CDR3 DNA follows: TGTGCCAGCAGCCACGGAGGGAGGGGGGAGACCCAGTACTTC.

The chain is built from TRBV11-2 and TRBJ2-6, with a possible D match to TRBD1 (5 bases). Germline values: CDR1 SGHAT, CDR2 FQNNGV. V was clipped by 5 bases and J by 4 bases, with 12 bases between them. CDR3 length: 15 amino acids. The CDR3 DNA is TGTGCCAGCAGCCCCTGGGGCGGCGGGGCCAACGTCCTGACTTTC. The encoded protein is CASSPWGGGANVLTF.